This is a list of T cell receptor beta chains from one sample in a study of radiation and T cells in renal cell carcinoma. The table came from immunoSEQ multiplex PCR; TCRdb's copy has only in-frame clones and leaves some out. The top ten clones hold 5.8% of a sample with 100,000 to 150,000 clones, roughly four fifths of them seen once. The sample consisted of blood, taken from a patient whose treatment included radiotherapy and nephrectomy. The receptor source for this set is a man aged 50-59 years with renal cell carcinoma. CDR3s include the opening cysteine and the closing phenylalanine or tryptophan. D genes are given only for firm matches. Size tells how often a clone was seen (once, few, many) or the class of an expanded clone, and some rows leave it out.

>TRBJ2-7|TRBV7-6|-|-
TGTGCCAGCAGCTTAAAGGAGGGCTCAATCTCCTACGAGCAGTACTTC
CASSLKEGSISYEQYF
>TRBJ1-6|TRBV18|-|TRBD1
TGTGCCAGCTCACTTCGGACAGGGGATTCACCCCTCCACTTT
CASSLRTGDSPLHF
>TRBJ2-1|TRBV6-5|once|-
TGTGCCAGCAGTTACGGAGGCTCCTACAATGAGCAGTTCTTC
CASSYGGSYNEQFF
>TRBJ1-5|TRBV2|few|-
TGTGCCAGCAGTGATTGGCAGGGCAATCAGCCCCAGCATTTT
CASSDWQGNQPQHF
>TRBJ2-3|TRBV28|once|-
TGTGCCAGCAGTTTGGTCCAGGACACAGATACGCAGTATTTT
CASSLVQDTDTQYF
>TRBJ1-1|TRBV19|once|-
TGTGCCAGTAGTACTGCCTCCCGGGGTTCCGCTGAAGCTTTCTTT
CASSTASRGSAEAFF
>TRBJ2-1|TRBV13|-|-
TGTGCCAGCAGGACCGGGACGGGAAACAATGAGCAGTTCTTC
CASRTGTGNNEQFF
>TRBJ2-1|TRBV10-3|-|-
TGTGCCATCGCCCCTCGGGGGGGACAGGCCAATGAGCAGTTCTTC
CAIAPRGGQANEQFF
>TRBJ2-7|TRBV7-9|-|-
TGTGCCAGCAGCTTTCGCCCCTACGAGCAGTACTTC
CASSFRPYEQYF
>TRBJ1-5|TRBV19|-|TRBD1
TGTGCCAGTAGTCGGGACAGGCAATATAGCAATCAGCCCCAGCATTTT
CASSRDRQYSNQPQHF
>TRBJ2-7|TRBV6-5|-|-
TGTGCCGCCCTGGAGCCCTACGAGCAGTACTTC
CAALEPYEQYF
>TRBJ2-7|TRBV9|-|-
TGTGCCAGCAGCGTAGACGGGGCCAACGACGAGCAGTACTTC
CASSVDGANDEQYF
>TRBJ2-7|TRBV2|-|TRBD2
TGTGCCAGCAGTGGCGGGGGATTCCCCTACGAGCAGTACTTC
CASSGGGFPYEQYF
>TRBJ1-4|TRBV27|-|-
TGTGCCAGCAGTTTAGGGCCAGGGGTAGGAAAACTGTTTTTT
CASSLGPGVGKLFF
>TRBJ2-2|TRBV11-2|-|TRBD1
TGTGCCAGCAGCTCCTCGACAGGGGGCGGCGGGGAGCTGTTTTTT
CASSSSTGGGGELFF
>TRBJ2-6|TRBV9|-|TRBD1
TGTGCCAGCAGCGCCGGAGCCCGACAGGGGGCAGGCTCTGGGGCCAACGTCCTGACTTTC
CASSAGARQGAGSGANVLTF
>TRBJ2-5|TRBV10-2|few|-
TGCGCCAGCAGTGGGATCCGCGAGACCCAGTACTTC
CASSGIRETQYF
>TRBJ2-3|TRBV29-1|-|-
TGCAGCGTTGCCGGGACAAGGAATCCTACTAGAAAACTCACAGATACGCAGTATTTT
CSVAGTRNPTRKLTDTQYF
>TRBJ2-5|TRBV5-1|-|-
TGCGCCAGCAGCTTATTCTCAGGGGACGGGGAGACCCAGTACTTC
CASSLFSGDGETQYF
>TRBJ1-5|TRBV7-2|-|TRBD1
TGTGCCAGCAGCTACACAGGGGGCAGTCAGCCCCAGCATTTT
CASSYTGGSQPQHF
>TRBJ2-3|TRBV5-4|-|TRBD1
TGTGCCAGCAGCCGGGACAGGGACACAGATACGCAGTATTTT
CASSRDRDTDTQYF
>TRBJ2-7|TRBV2|once|-
TGTGCAAGCGGAGACTACGAGCAGTACTTC
CASGDYEQYF
>TRBJ1-3|TRBV18|-|-
TGTGCCAGCTCACCAACCTCTGGGGCGCCAGGTTATGGAAACACCATATATTTT
CASSPTSGAPGYGNTIYF
>TRBJ2-5|TRBV7-8|-|TRBD2
TGTGCCAGCAGCTTAGCGGGTCTAGCGGGAGTGCAAGAGACCCAGTACTTC
CASSLAGLAGVQETQYF
>TRBJ2-5|TRBV20-1|-|-
TGCAGTGCTAGAGATAGGAGGACCCAGTACTTC
CSARDRRTQYF
>TRBJ2-1|TRBV9|-|TRBD2
TGTGCCAGCAGCGTAGTGTCTAGCGGGAGTGGGGGCTACAATGAGCAGTTCTTC
CASSVVSSGSGGYNEQFF
>TRBJ2-1|TRBV5-3|-|TRBD1
TGTGCCAGAAGCAAGGACAGGGGCCGGTGTCTCGGGAGAGGGCTTTACAATGAGCAGTTCTTC
CARSKDRGRCLGRGLYNEQFF
>TRBJ1-4|TRBV6-5|-|-
TGTGCCAGCAGGGCCAGCGCGGAAAAACTGTTTTTT
CASRASAEKLFF
>TRBJ2-2|TRBV9|-|TRBD1
TGTGCCAGCAGCGTAGAGGACAGGTTCACCGGGGAGCTGTTTTTT
CASSVEDRFTGELFF
>TRBJ2-2|TRBV11-3|-|-
TGTGCCAGCAGCTTTGGGGGGCAGTACACCGGGGAGCTGTTTTTT
CASSFGGQYTGELFF
>TRBJ2-5|TRBV7-2|-|TRBD2
TGTGCCAGCAGCCCCCGACTAGCCGTCGTGACCCAGTACTTC
CASSPRLAVVTQYF
>TRBJ1-1|TRBV27|-|-
TGTGCCAGCAGTTACTATTCAAGCAACACTGAAGCTTTCTTT
CASSYYSSNTEAFF
>TRBJ1-1|TRBV6-1|few|TRBD1
TGTGCCAGCAGTTTTAGACAGGGGGGGACTGAAGCTTTCTTT
CASSFRQGGTEAFF
>TRBJ1-3|TRBV10-3|-|TRBD1
TGTGCCATCAGTGGGGGACAGAACTCTGGAAACACCATATATTTT
CAISGGQNSGNTIYF
>TRBJ2-5|TRBV4-3|once|TRBD2
TGCGCCAGCAGCCCTTCCCCCCTAGCGGGGGGCGAAGAGACCCAGTACTTC
CASSPSPLAGGEETQYF
>TRBJ1-1|TRBV5-1|-|-
TGCGCCAGTAACGGTCCAGGATTCAACACTGAAGCTTTCTTT
CASNGPGFNTEAFF
>TRBJ1-5|TRBV29-1|-|-
TGCAGCGTTGTGGGTGATCAGCCCCAGCATTTT
CSVVGDQPQHF
>TRBJ1-6|TRBV2|-|TRBD1
TGTGCCAGCAGTGAAGAGGGACAGGCTAACTCACCCCTCCACTTT
CASSEEGQANSPLHF
>TRBJ2-7|TRBV9|-|TRBD1
TGTGCCAGCAGCGCGGGACTCATAGGGCAGGGGGCTTACGAGCAGTACTTC
CASSAGLIGQGAYEQYF
>TRBJ2-7|TRBV5-4|once|TRBD2
TGTGCCAGCAGCCCCTACGAACTAGCGGGACAATACGAGCAGTACTTC
CASSPYELAGQYEQYF
>TRBJ2-3|TRBV11-3|once|-
TGTGCCAGCAGCCCAGGCCAGAAATCAGATACGCAGTATTTT
CASSPGQKSDTQYF
>TRBJ2-7|TRBV11-3|-|-
TGTGCCAGCAGCACCGGGACGGATTCCTACGAGCAGTACTTC
CASSTGTDSYEQYF
>TRBJ2-7|TRBV21-1|-|-
TGTGCCACGACGAGCTCCTACGAGCAGTACTTC
CATTSSYEQYF
>TRBJ2-7|TRBV6-5|-|-
TGTGCCAGCAGAACCCCAGTCGAGCAGTACTTC
CASRTPVEQYF
>TRBJ1-2|TRBV25-1|once|-
TGTGCCAGCAGTGAATCCCCCCCCGGTCTAGGCTACACCTTC
CASSESPPGLGYTF
>TRBJ2-3|TRBV7-3|-|TRBD2
TGTGCCAGCAGCCCTCGTAGAGCGGGGGACTTCACAGATACGCAGTATTTT
CASSPRRAGDFTDTQYF
>TRBJ2-1|TRBV9|-|TRBD2
TGTGCCAGCACCCTAGCGGGGGGCAGCTCCTACAATGAGCAGTTCTTC
CASTLAGGSSYNEQFF
>TRBJ2-5|TRBV11-1|-|-
TGTGCCAGCAGGGAAAGGAAGGCCTCAGAGACCCAGTACTTC
CASRERKASETQYF
>TRBJ2-4|TRBV13|-|-
TGTGCCAGCAGCTCCAAGAGCGCAGGGAACGGGGGAAACATTCAGTACTTC
CASSSKSAGNGGNIQYF